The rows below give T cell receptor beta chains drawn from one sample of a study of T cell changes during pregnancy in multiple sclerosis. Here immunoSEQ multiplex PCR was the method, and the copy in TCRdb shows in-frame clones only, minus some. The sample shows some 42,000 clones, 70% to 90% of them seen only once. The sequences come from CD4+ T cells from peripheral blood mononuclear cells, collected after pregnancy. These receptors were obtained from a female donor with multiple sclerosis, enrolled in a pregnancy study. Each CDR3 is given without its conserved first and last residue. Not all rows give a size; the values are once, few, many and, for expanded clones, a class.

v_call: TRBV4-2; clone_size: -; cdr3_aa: ASSQVQGNTEAF
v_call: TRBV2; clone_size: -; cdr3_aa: ASNLQRGRGETQY
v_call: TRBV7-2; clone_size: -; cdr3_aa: ASSLAAQRERNEQF
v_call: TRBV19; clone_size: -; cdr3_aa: ASSMDFQETQY
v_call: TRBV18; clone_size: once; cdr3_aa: ASSPPSRDTEAF
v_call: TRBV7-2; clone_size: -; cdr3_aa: ASSLGQGNNSPLH
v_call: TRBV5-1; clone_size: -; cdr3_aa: ASSFRDTGYEQY
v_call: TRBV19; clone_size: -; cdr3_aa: ASSKQANYGYT
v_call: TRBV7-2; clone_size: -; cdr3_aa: ASSSGGARNTQY
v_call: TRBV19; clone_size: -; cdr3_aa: ASSMFRDIQY
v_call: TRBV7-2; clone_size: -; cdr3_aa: ASNKIGTGIYNEQF
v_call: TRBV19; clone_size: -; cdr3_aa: ASSIAGGGGTGNEQF
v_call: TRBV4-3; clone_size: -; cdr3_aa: ASSQDGEDNQPQH
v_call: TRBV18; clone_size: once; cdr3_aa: ASSPTSQETQY
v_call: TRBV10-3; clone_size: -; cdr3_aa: ATLGQGNEKLF
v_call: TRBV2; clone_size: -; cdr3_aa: ASSARDRGTYGYT
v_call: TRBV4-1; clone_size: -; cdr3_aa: ASSREGQGPNYGYT
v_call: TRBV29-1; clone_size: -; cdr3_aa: SEISGTDTQY
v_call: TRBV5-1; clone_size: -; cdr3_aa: ASSREPRDRDLPSF